Listed below are T cell receptor beta chains from one sample, sequenced in a study of CD8+ T cells in alopecia areata. Produced via immunoSEQ multiplex PCR; TCRdb's table is partial and in-frame only. The sample includes 140,000 to 150,000 clones, roughly half of them seen just once. Sequencing used CD4+ T cells sorted from blood, obtained at week 0. These receptors were obtained from a human donor with alopecia areata. Both conserved end residues are part of each CDR3. D genes are given only for firm matches. The size entry is marked missing in some rows and otherwise reads once, few, many or a size class.

D gene,J gene,clone size,V gene,CDR3 protein,CDR3 DNA
.,TRBJ2-4,few,TRBV30,CASGGGFAKNIQYF,TGTGCCTCCGGAGGGGGGTTCGCCAAAAACATTCAGTACTTC
TRBD1,TRBJ2-1,few,TRBV15,CATSRARTGWGLNEQFF,TGTGCCACCAGCAGAGCCCGGACAGGGTGGGGTTTGAATGAGCAGTTCTTC
.,TRBJ1-5,few,TRBV15,CATSARATNQPQHF,TGTGCCACCAGCGCCCGGGCCACTAATCAGCCCCAGCATTTT
.,TRBJ1-1,.,TRBV29-1,CSARTGITEAFF,TGCAGCGCCAGGACGGGGATAACTGAAGCTTTCTTT
TRBD1,TRBJ1-1,.,TRBV30,CAWSRDRIAFF,TGTGCCTGGAGTAGGGACAGAATAGCTTTCTTT
.,TRBJ2-7,.,TRBV29-1,CSVDFSARLLF,TGCAGCGTAGACTTTTCAGCCAGACTACTCTTC
TRBD2,TRBJ2-5,.,TRBV5-1,CASSFSGGDMKTQYF,TGCGCCAGCAGCTTTAGCGGGGGTGATATGAAGACCCAGTACTTC
.,TRBJ1-2,.,TRBV2,CASSAGLTGYTF,TGTGCCAGCAGTGCGGGACTGACTGGCTACACCTTC
TRBD2,TRBJ2-7,.,TRBV4-1,CASSQELASTYEQYF,TGCGCCAGCAGCCAAGAACTAGCGAGCACCTACGAGCAGTACTTC
TRBD2,TRBJ2-4,.,TRBV5-6,CASSPAGLAVQYF,TGTGCCAGCAGCCCAGCGGGACTAGCGGTTCAGTACTTC
.,TRBJ1-2,.,TRBV5-1,CASSPVSGSGTSSYTF,TGCGCCAGCAGCCCCGTAAGTGGTTCAGGGACATCTAGCTACACCTTC
.,TRBJ2-1,.,TRBV23-1,CASSHLRLGGNEQFF,TGCGCCAGCAGTCACCTACGACTAGGGGGCAATGAGCAGTTCTTC
TRBD1,TRBJ1-2,.,TRBV30,CAWSYPGQGIYGYTF,TGTGCCTGGAGCTACCCCGGACAGGGAATTTATGGCTACACCTTC
.,TRBJ2-2,.,TRBV27,CASQTSFAGELFF,TGTGCCAGCCAAACTAGTTTCGCCGGGGAGCTGTTTTTT
TRBD2,TRBJ2-1,few,TRBV2,CASSGMGGRGGEQFF,TGTGCCAGCAGTGGTATGGGCGGGAGGGGTGGAGAGCAGTTCTTC
TRBD1,TRBJ1-5,.,TRBV2,CASSEGRDRVRPQHF,TGTGCCAGCAGTGAAGGGAGGGACAGGGTGCGGCCCCAGCATTTT
.,TRBJ1-2,few,TRBV7-2,CASSLMAANYGYTF,TGTGCCAGCAGCTTGATGGCAGCTAACTATGGCTACACCTTC
.,TRBJ1-2,few,TRBV7-8,CASSLVQSGYGYTF,TGTGCCAGCAGCTTAGTACAGTCTGGCTATGGCTACACCTTC